The clone carrying this T cell receptor beta chain was counted ten times or more. What it binds is not known. The missing CDR3 end, 3 residues past where the read stops, is filled in from the germline J gene. The repertoire was sequenced with immunoSEQ multiplex PCR; TCRdb's copy has only in-frame clones and lacks some. There are 20,000 to 25,000 clones in the sample, none observed a single time. This specimen comes from a study of T cell clonality in common variable immunodeficiency. Points from the study as a whole: In common variable immunodeficiency, TCR beta chains reportedly carried fewer deletions and N-nucleotide insertions.

Trimming removed 3 bases from V and 2 bases from J, with 14 bases in between. CDR3 length equals 15 residues. Germline assignment: CDR1 MNHEY and CDR2 SVGEGT. Patients had low serum IgG, IgA and/or IgM and specific antibody deficiency. Both groups were predominantly of Caucasian heritage. All CVID subjects were on immunoglobulin replacement for at least one year. The chain joins TRBV6-2 or TRBV6-3 to TRBJ2-7; TRBD1 is a possible D gene (6 bases). The sequencing sample was made of peripheral blood mononuclear cells. The receptor's source is a human donor with common variable immunodeficiency. Partial CDR3 DNA: TGTGCCAGCAGTTATCTCGGGGACAAAGCCTACGAG. Protein product: CASSYLGDKAYE. In full, the CDR3 is CASSYLGDKAYEQYF.